The rows below give T cell receptor beta chains drawn from one sample of a study of cytomegalovirus exposure and HLA in healthy donors. This table comes from immunoSEQ multiplex PCR, and its TCRdb copy is limited to in-frame clones, with some not included. This repertoire shows about 120,000 clones, about 69% found once; its top ten account for roughly 1.6%. Input material: PBMCs. All receptors derive from a young woman in good health and CMV-seronegative. Both conserved end residues are part of each CDR3. The D gene is left open where the match is weak. Rows give clone size only sometimes, using once, few, many, or a class for an expanded clone.

V: TRBV9
D: .
length: 14
J: TRBJ1-5
size: .
CDR3: CASGPTQGSQPQHF
DNA: TGTGCCAGCGGCCCTACCCAGGGGTCTCAGCCCCAGCATTTT

V: TRBV6-5
D: .
length: 13
J: TRBJ1-6
size: once
CDR3: CASRQTGNSPLHF
DNA: TGTGCCAGCAGGCAAACAGGGAATTCACCCCTCCACTTT

V: TRBV5-1
D: .
length: 14
J: TRBJ2-2
size: few
CDR3: CASSLATGAGELFF
DNA: TGCGCCAGCAGCTTGGCTACTGGGGCTGGGGAGCTGTTTTTT

V: TRBV27
D: .
length: 16
J: TRBJ1-1
size: .
CDR3: CASSPHRANLNTEAFF
DNA: TGTGCCAGCAGTCCGCACAGGGCTAACCTGAACACTGAAGCTTTCTTT

V: TRBV6-4
D: .
length: 11
J: TRBJ1-2
size: once
CDR3: CASSDFRGYTF
DNA: TGTGCCAGCAGTGACTTCAGAGGCTACACCTTC

V: TRBV28
D: .
length: 12
J: TRBJ2-7
size: .
CDR3: CASSLQAFEQYF
DNA: TGTGCCAGCAGTTTGCAGGCGTTCGAGCAGTACTTC

V: TRBV15
D: .
length: 13
J: TRBJ2-3
size: once
CDR3: CATSRDSVRAQYF
DNA: TGTGCCACCAGCAGAGATTCAGTGAGGGCGCAGTATTTT

V: TRBV7-9
D: .
length: 14
J: TRBJ2-7
size: .
CDR3: CASSLDLGGYEQYF
DNA: TGTGCCAGCAGCTTAGACCTGGGGGGTTACGAGCAGTACTTC

V: TRBV9
D: .
length: 15
J: TRBJ1-3
size: .
CDR3: CASSGRQLEGDTIYF
DNA: TGTGCCAGCAGCGGGAGACAGCTGGAAGGGGACACCATATATTTT

V: TRBV2
D: .
length: 14
J: TRBJ2-4
size: .
CDR3: CASSEDRWENIQYF
DNA: TGTGCCAGCAGTGAAGACAGGTGGGAAAACATTCAGTACTTC

V: TRBV6-5
D: .
length: 14
J: TRBJ1-2
size: .
CDR3: CASSYSGEPQGYTF
DNA: TGTGCCAGCAGTTACTCGGGCGAGCCTCAAGGCTACACCTTC

V: TRBV6-4
D: .
length: 14
J: TRBJ1-6
size: few
CDR3: CASSDSAGNSPLHF
DNA: TGTGCCAGCAGTGACTCGGCAGGGAATTCACCCCTCCACTTT

V: TRBV2
D: .
length: 16
J: TRBJ2-4
size: .
CDR3: CASAVRDSGAKNIQYF
DNA: TGTGCCAGTGCAGTTCGGGACTCTGGAGCCAAAAACATTCAGTACTTC

V: TRBV28
D: .
length: 14
J: TRBJ2-3
size: .
CDR3: CASSSTAWVNTQYF
DNA: TGTGCCAGCAGTTCGACAGCTTGGGTGAATACGCAGTATTTT

V: TRBV7-8
D: .
length: 12
J: TRBJ2-5
size: .
CDR3: CASSFLLETQYF
DNA: TGTGCCAGCAGCTTCCTCCTTGAGACCCAGTACTTC

V: TRBV5-8
D: .
length: 15
J: TRBJ1-2
size: .
CDR3: CASSYRDTRDYGYTF
DNA: TGTGCCAGCAGTTACCGGGACACCCGGGACTATGGCTACACCTTC

V: TRBV25-1
D: TRBD1
length: 15
J: TRBJ1-1
size: .
CDR3: CASSETGGGNTEAFF
DNA: TGTGCCAGCAGTGAAACTGGAGGGGGCAACACTGAAGCTTTCTTT

V: TRBV7-8
D: TRBD2
length: 17
J: TRBJ2-2
size: .
CDR3: CASSLDQRGANTGELFF
DNA: TGTGCCAGCAGCTTAGACCAGCGGGGGGCGAACACCGGGGAGCTGTTTTTT

V: TRBV5-6
D: TRBD1
length: 15
J: TRBJ1-5
size: .
CDR3: CASSIWDRVNQPQHF
DNA: TGTGCCAGCAGCATATGGGACAGGGTTAATCAGCCCCAGCATTTT

V: TRBV11-2
D: .
length: 14
J: TRBJ2-7
size: .
CDR3: CASSLEGPNYEQYF
DNA: TGTGCCAGCAGCTTAGAGGGGCCCAACTACGAGCAGTACTTC

V: TRBV10-2
D: .
length: 13
J: TRBJ2-3
size: .
CDR3: CASSLQVTDTQYF
DNA: TGCGCCAGCAGCCTTCAGGTCACAGATACGCAGTATTTT

V: TRBV7-9
D: TRBD2
length: 12
J: TRBJ2-1
size: .
CDR3: CASSSGLVFPFF
DNA: TGTGCCAGCAGCTCGGGACTAGTTTTTCCGTTCTTC

V: TRBV5-1
D: .
length: 12
J: TRBJ2-3
size: .
CDR3: CASSLEGDTQYF
DNA: TGCGCCAGCAGCTTGGAGGGGGATACGCAGTATTTT

V: TRBV2
D: TRBD1
length: 15
J: TRBJ1-2
size: once
CDR3: CASSDRTGSNYGYTF
DNA: TGTGCCAGCAGCGATCGGACAGGCTCGAACTATGGCTACACCTTC

V: TRBV5-8
D: .
length: 12
J: TRBJ1-1
size: .
CDR3: CASSLTRAGAFF
DNA: TGTGCCAGCAGCTTGACGAGGGCTGGGGCTTTCTTT

V: TRBV5-6
D: TRBD2
length: 16
J: TRBJ2-3
size: once
CDR3: CASSHRLAGGPDTQYF
DNA: TGTGCCAGCAGCCATCGACTAGCGGGGGGTCCTGATACGCAGTATTTT

V: TRBV6-1
D: TRBD1
length: 15
J: TRBJ1-1
size: .
CDR3: CASSEGTGLNTEAFF
DNA: TGTGCCAGCAGTGAAGGGACAGGATTGAACACTGAAGCTTTCTTT

V: TRBV29-1
D: TRBD1
length: 13
J: TRBJ1-1
size: .
CDR3: CSVVEGAITEAFF
DNA: TGCAGCGTTGTAGAGGGGGCGATCACTGAAGCTTTCTTT

V: TRBV6-5
D: TRBD1
length: 14
J: TRBJ1-1
size: once
CDR3: CASRQPTGGTEAFF
DNA: TGTGCCAGCAGACAACCGACAGGGGGCACTGAAGCTTTCTTT

V: TRBV19
D: TRBD1
length: 15
J: TRBJ2-7
size: .
CDR3: CAGSATGAYPYEQYF
DNA: TGTGCCGGTAGTGCAACAGGGGCCTACCCCTACGAGCAGTACTTC

V: TRBV6-1
D: TRBD1
length: 15
J: TRBJ1-1
size: .
CDR3: CASSEPGGRDTEAFF
DNA: TGTGCCAGCAGTGAACCAGGGGGAAGAGACACTGAAGCTTTCTTT

V: TRBV7-6
D: .
length: 16
J: TRBJ2-1
size: .
CDR3: CASSFLAPKHYNEQFF
DNA: TGTGCCAGCAGCTTCTTGGCCCCCAAACACTACAATGAGCAGTTCTTC

V: TRBV7-9
D: .
length: 16
J: TRBJ2-2
size: .
CDR3: CASSLRKGVDSGELFF
DNA: TGTGCCAGCAGCTTAAGAAAGGGGGTGGATTCCGGGGAGCTGTTTTTT

V: TRBV5-1
D: .
length: 13
J: TRBJ1-1
size: .
CDR3: CASSQGPNTEAFF
DNA: TGCGCCAGCAGTCAGGGGCCGAACACTGAAGCTTTCTTT

V: TRBV7-9
D: .
length: 16
J: TRBJ2-7
size: few
CDR3: CASSSQPLIVSGEQYF
DNA: TGTGCCAGCAGCTCCCAACCTTTGATAGTGTCGGGCGAGCAGTACTTC

V: TRBV5-6
D: .
length: 16
J: TRBJ1-1
size: .
CDR3: CASSLGGERYGTEAFF
DNA: TGTGCCAGCAGCTTGGGGGGAGAAAGATACGGCACTGAAGCTTTCTTT

V: TRBV5-4
D: TRBD1
length: 15
J: TRBJ2-1
size: .
CDR3: CASSFSGGWGNEQFF
DNA: TGTGCCAGCAGCTTCTCAGGGGGATGGGGCAATGAGCAGTTCTTC

V: TRBV5-1
D: TRBD2
length: 16
J: TRBJ2-7
size: .
CDR3: CASSLAGAGASYEQYF
DNA: TGCGCCAGCAGCTTGGCGGGAGCGGGGGCCTCTTACGAGCAGTACTTC

V: TRBV5-1
D: TRBD1
length: 14
J: TRBJ2-7
size: .
CDR3: CASSLTKTGGEQYF
DNA: TGCGCCAGCAGCCTAACAAAAACAGGGGGCGAGCAGTACTTC

V: TRBV19
D: TRBD1
length: 11
J: TRBJ2-7
size: once
CDR3: CATSTGSEQYF
DNA: TGTGCCACTTCGACAGGGAGCGAGCAGTACTTC

V: TRBV4-1
D: .
length: 15
J: TRBJ1-2
size: .
CDR3: CASSQEVVANYGYTF
DNA: TGCGCCAGCAGCCAAGAGGTGGTAGCTAACTATGGCTACACCTTC

V: TRBV11-2
D: .
length: 13
J: TRBJ2-7
size: few
CDR3: CASSQYRGGQQYF
DNA: TGTGCCAGCAGCCAATACAGGGGGGGTCAGCAGTACTTC

V: TRBV29-1
D: TRBD1
length: 14
J: TRBJ2-5
size: .
CDR3: CSVQPGTGKETQYF
DNA: TGCAGCGTCCAACCGGGGACAGGGAAAGAGACCCAGTACTTC

V: TRBV30
D: TRBD2
length: 13
J: TRBJ2-3
size: few
CDR3: CAWGDYGTDTQYF
DNA: TGTGCCTGGGGGGACTACGGAACAGATACGCAGTATTTT

V: TRBV6-1
D: TRBD1
length: 15
J: TRBJ1-1
size: .
CDR3: CAGSEPGGRDTEAFF
DNA: TGTGCCGGCAGTGAACCAGGGGGAAGAGACACTGAAGCTTTCTTT

V: TRBV6-5
D: .
length: 14
J: TRBJ2-3
size: .
CDR3: CASSPRLPAGTQYF
DNA: TGTGCCAGCAGCCCCCGACTGCCGGCGGGTACGCAGTATTTT

V: TRBV28
D: TRBD1
length: 15
J: TRBJ1-3
size: .
CDR3: CASSSRGAIWNTIYF
DNA: TGTGCCAGCAGTTCCAGGGGGGCTATCTGGAACACCATATATTTT

V: TRBV28
D: TRBD1
length: 14
J: TRBJ1-5
size: .
CDR3: CASISQGAGQPQHF
DNA: TGTGCCAGCATAAGTCAGGGGGCAGGGCAGCCCCAGCATTTT

V: TRBV5-8
D: TRBD1
length: 14
J: TRBJ1-2
size: .
CDR3: CASSILGTVNGYTF
DNA: TGTGCCAGCAGCATCCTCGGGACAGTAAACGGCTACACCTTC

V: TRBV19
D: .
length: 13
J: TRBJ1-1
size: .
CDR3: CASSIPSNTEAFF
DNA: TGTGCCAGTAGTATACCATCGAACACTGAAGCTTTCTTT

V: TRBV5-1
D: TRBD2
length: 16
J: TRBJ2-3
size: few
CDR3: CASSLGSGGAGDTQYF
DNA: TGCGCCAGCAGCTTGGGTAGCGGGGGGGCCGGGGATACGCAGTATTTT

V: TRBV6-5
D: TRBD1
length: 16
J: TRBJ1-2
size: few
CDR3: CASSYWGTGADYGYTF
DNA: TGTGCCAGCAGTTACTGGGGGACAGGGGCCGACTATGGCTACACCTTC

V: TRBV29-1
D: TRBD2
length: 15
J: TRBJ2-3
size: .
CDR3: CSVEGGTSGADTQYF
DNA: TGCAGCGTTGAGGGCGGGACTAGCGGGGCAGATACGCAGTATTTT

V: TRBV7-9
D: .
length: 15
J: TRBJ1-2
size: .
CDR3: CASSSAGESNYGYTF
DNA: TGTGCCAGCAGCTCCGCAGGGGAGAGTAACTATGGCTACACCTTC

V: TRBV5-1
D: TRBD1
length: 14
J: TRBJ1-5
size: .
CDR3: CASSLQGAGQPQHF
DNA: TGCGCCAGCAGCTTACAGGGGGCAGGGCAGCCCCAGCATTTT

V: TRBV6-1
D: .
length: 11
J: TRBJ2-5
size: .
CDR3: CASNGQETQYF
DNA: TGTGCCAGCAACGGTCAAGAGACCCAGTACTTC

V: TRBV7-8
D: TRBD2
length: 15
J: TRBJ2-3
size: .
CDR3: CASSLAAGSTDTQYF
DNA: TGTGCCAGCAGCTTAGCAGCGGGGAGCACAGATACGCAGTATTTT

V: TRBV6-5
D: .
length: 14
J: TRBJ1-1
size: few
CDR3: CASSFREKNTEAFF
DNA: TGTGCCAGCAGTTTCAGGGAAAAGAACACTGAAGCTTTCTTT

V: TRBV27
D: .
length: 14
J: TRBJ1-1
size: once
CDR3: CASSLLSNAYEAFF
DNA: TGTGCCAGCAGTCTACTGTCCAACGCATATGAAGCTTTCTTT

V: TRBV19
D: TRBD1
length: 16
J: TRBJ1-2
size: .
CDR3: CASSYGGRTGLNGYTF
DNA: TGTGCCAGTAGTTATGGGGGGAGGACAGGACTTAACGGCTACACCTTC